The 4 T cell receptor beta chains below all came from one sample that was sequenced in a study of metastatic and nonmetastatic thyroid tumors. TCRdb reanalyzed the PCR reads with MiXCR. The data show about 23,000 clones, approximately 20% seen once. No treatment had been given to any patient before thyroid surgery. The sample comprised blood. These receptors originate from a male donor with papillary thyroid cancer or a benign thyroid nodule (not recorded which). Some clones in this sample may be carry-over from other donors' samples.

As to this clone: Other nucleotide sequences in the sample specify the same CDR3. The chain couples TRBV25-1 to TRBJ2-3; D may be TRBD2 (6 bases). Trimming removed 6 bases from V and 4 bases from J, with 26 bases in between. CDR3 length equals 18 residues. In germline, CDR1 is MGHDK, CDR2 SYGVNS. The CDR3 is CASSGDNLGGGGADTQYF. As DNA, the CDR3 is TGTGCCAGCAGCGGTGACAATTTGGGGGGAGGCGGGGCAGATACGCAGTATTTT.

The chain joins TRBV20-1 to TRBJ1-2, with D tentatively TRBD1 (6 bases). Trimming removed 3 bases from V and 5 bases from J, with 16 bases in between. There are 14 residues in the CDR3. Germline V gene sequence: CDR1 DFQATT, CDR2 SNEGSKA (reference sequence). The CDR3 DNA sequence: TGCAGTGCTAGCCTACTGGGCAGGGGTTATGGCTACACCTTC. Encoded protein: CSASLLGRGYGYTF.

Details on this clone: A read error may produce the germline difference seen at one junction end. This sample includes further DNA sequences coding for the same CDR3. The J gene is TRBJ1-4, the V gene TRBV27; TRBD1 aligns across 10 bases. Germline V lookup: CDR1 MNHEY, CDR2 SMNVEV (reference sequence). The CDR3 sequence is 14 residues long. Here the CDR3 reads CASSRQGAFEKLFF. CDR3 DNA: TGTGCCAGCAGTAGACAGGGGGCGTTTGAAAAGCTGTTTTTC.

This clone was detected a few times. Here the CDR3 DNA reads TGTGCCAGCAGTGTTGCGGCCATTTCGACCGGGGAGCTGTTTTTT. Its translation: CASSVAAISTGELFF. The gene calls are TRBV6-1 and TRBJ2-2, with D uncertain. Germline V gene lookup returns CDR1 MNHNS and CDR2 SASEGT. V lost 4 bases and J 5 bases, leaving 14 bases between the germline ends. The CDR3 has 15 amino acids.